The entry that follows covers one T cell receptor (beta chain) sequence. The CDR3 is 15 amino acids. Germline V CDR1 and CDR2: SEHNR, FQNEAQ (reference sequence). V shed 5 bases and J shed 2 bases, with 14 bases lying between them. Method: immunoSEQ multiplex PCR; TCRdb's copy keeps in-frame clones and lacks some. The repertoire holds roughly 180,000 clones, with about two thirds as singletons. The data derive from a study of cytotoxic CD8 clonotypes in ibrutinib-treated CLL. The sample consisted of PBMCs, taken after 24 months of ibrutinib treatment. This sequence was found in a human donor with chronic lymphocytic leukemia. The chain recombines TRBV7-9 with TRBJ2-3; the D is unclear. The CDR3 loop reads CASSHLEVLTDTQYF. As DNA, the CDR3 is TGTGCCAGCAGCCACCTCGAGGTCCTCACAGATACGCAGTATTTT.